This T cell receptor beta chain originates from a study of blood T cell repertoires in COVID-19. Study in general: Sites in the United States, Italy and Spain provided acute and convalescent COVID-19 samples.

Only in-frame clones appear in the TCRdb table, and some are missing; sequencing was by immunoSEQ multiplex PCR. The sample includes about 160,000 clones, 70% to 90% of them seen just once. This clonotype originated in a man between 40 and 49 years old with acute or convalescent COVID-19. Sample: peripheral blood.

CDR3 sequence reads: CATTRTGEVTEAFF. CDR3 nucleotide sequence: TGTGCCACCACCCGGACAGGGGAAGTCACTGAAGCTTTCTTT. This chain joins TRBV10-3 and TRBJ1-1; 9 positions agree with TRBD1. Germline V gives CDR1 ENHRY, CDR2 SYGVKD. The CDR3 sequence is 14 residues long. With 10 bases clipped from V and 4 bases from J, the junction kept 10 bases outside the gene matches.